The 3 T cell receptor beta chains below come from one sample, sequenced in a study of blood T cells in healthy people across ages. With a J-beta primer mix and a sample-barcoded 5' primer, a second PCR ran about 7 to 12 cycles. TCRdb re-called the 5' RACE reads with MiXCR, one entry per CDR3 protein. The table records over 600,000 distinct CDR3 sequences, more than 20% of them present only once. Input material: blood. Receptors originate from a man aged 70 or older in good health.

V and J are TRBV5-1 and TRBJ2-7; D gene ambiguous. V lost 4 bases and J 3 bases, leaving 11 bases between the germline ends. Germline CDR1 SGHRS, CDR2 YFSETQ. The CDR3 has 13 amino acids. CDR3 sequence: CASSHGRDYEQYF. For the CDR3, the DNA is TGCGCCAGCAGCCACGGACGTGACTACGAGCAGTACTTC. Based on the CDR3 plus reference TRBV5-1 and TRBJ2-7, the full variable domain is KAGVTQTPRYLIKTRGQQVTLSCSPISGHRSVSWYQQTPGQGLQFLFEYFSETQRNKGNFPGRFSGRQFSNSRSEMNVSTLELGDSALYLCASSHGRDYEQYFGPGTRLTVT.

The chain recombines TRBV20-1 with TRBJ2-1; 9 bases map to TRBD1. V shed 5 bases and J 8 bases; nucleotides not matched to a gene: 4. The germline V gene encodes CDR1 DFQATT and CDR2 SNEGSKA (reference sequence). The CDR3 length is 12 residues. The CDR3 DNA sequence: TGCAGTGCTTCTGACAGGGGGGATGAGCAGTTCTTC. Its translation is CSASDRGDEQFF.

The sample holds a few counts of this clonotype. The chain carries TRBV5-1 and TRBJ2-5, with TRBD2 identical over 9 bases. Losses at the gene ends were 6 bases for V and 5 bases for J; bases not matched to a gene: 11. The CDR3 length is 15 residues. Germline CDR1 is SGHRS and CDR2 is YFSETQ. The CDR3 nucleotides are TGCGCCAGCAAACCGTCAGCGGGAGGTTTGGAGACCCAGTACTTC. It translates to CASKPSAGGLETQYF.